The 22 T cell receptor beta chains given below trace back to one sample, sequenced in a study of blood T cell repertoires in COVID-19. The protocol was immunoSEQ multiplex PCR, while the TCRdb copy is restricted to in-frame clones and leaves out a portion. The sample has 250,000 to 300,000 clones, around 85% seen once. The sequencing input was peripheral blood. The origin of the receptors is a woman aged 25 to 39 with COVID-19, enrolled during active disease.

J is TRBJ2-2 and V is TRBV5-1; the D gene is possibly TRBD2 (6 bases). In germline, CDR1 is SGHRS, CDR2 YFSETQ. Trimming took off 0 bases at V and 3 bases at J, with 12 bases between the two ends. CDR3 length: 16 amino acids. The CDR3 loop is CASSLGRGGDTGELFF. DNA of the CDR3: TGCGCCAGCAGCTTGGGACGGGGCGGGGACACCGGGGAGCTGTTTTTT.

This clone occurred once. The chain couples TRBV6-5 to TRBJ1-3; D unclear. Germline CDR1 MNHEY, CDR2 SVGAGI. The CDR3 runs 14 residues. The CDR3 here is CAIGVALEGNTIYF. CDR3 nucleotides: TGTGCAATCGGCGTGGCTTTGGAGGGAAACACCATATATTTT.

The CDR3 protein is CASSLRYGYTF. In nucleotides, the CDR3 is TGTGCCAGCAGTTTGAGGTATGGCTACACCTTC. The chain combines TRBV27 with TRBJ1-2; D gene unclear. Germline CDR1 reads MNHEY; CDR2 reads SMNVEV (reference sequence). The V end lost 3 bases, the J end lost 5 bases, and 4 bases lay between the germline ends. The CDR3 is made up of 11 amino acids.

This chain's CDR3 is CASSQPGGIFETQYF. CDR3 bases: TGTGCCAGCAGCCAACCCGGGGGGATCTTTGAGACCCAGTACTTC. The chain has TRBV3-1 (or the pseudogene TRBV3-2) and TRBJ2-5, with 7 bases lining up with TRBD2. The V segment lost 2 bases and the J segment 5 bases; nucleotides outside the gene matches: 8. Germline V gives CDR1 LGHDT, CDR2 YNNKEL (reference sequence). The length of the CDR3 is 15 residues.

This chain uses TRBV5-1 with TRBJ2-5; D unclear. The germline gives CDR1 SGHRS, CDR2 YFSETQ. V gave up 4 bases and J gave up 4 bases, with 14 bases separating them. The CDR3 sequence is 14 residues long. CDR3 residues: CASSTPATGETQYF. The CDR3 DNA reads TGCGCCAGCAGCACCCCAGCGACGGGAGAGACCCAGTACTTC.

The rearrangement links TRBV11-3 to TRBJ2-5, with 9 bases aligning to TRBD2. The CDR3 has 17 residues. Germline trimming cut 3 bases from V and 3 bases from J; bases unmatched to any gene: 11. Per the germline V gene, CDR1 is SGHNT and CDR2 is YENEEA. CDR3 DNA: TGTGCCAGCAGCTTGGGGAGCGGGGGGCCTCAGAAAGAGACCCAGTACTTC. Residues: CASSLGSGGPQKETQYF.

The CDR3: CSAVTGGVGGYTF. DNA for the CDR3: TGCAGCGCTGTGACAGGGGGTGTTGGTGGCTACACCTTC. The chain has TRBV29-1 and TRBJ1-2; 9 bases align to TRBD1. Losses at the gene ends were 7 bases for V and 7 bases for J; bases not matched to a gene: 10. The CDR3 has 13 residues. Germline V gene sequence: CDR1 SQVTM, CDR2 ANQGSEA. Filled out from reference TRBV29-1 and TRBJ1-2, the complete variable domain reads SAVISQKPSRDICQRGTSLTIQCQVDSQVTMMFWYRQQPGQSLTLIATANQGSEATYESGFVIDKFPISRPNLTFSTLTVSNMSPEDSSIYLCSAVTGGVGGYTFGSGTRLTVV.

This chain links TRBV5-4 with TRBJ2-3; the D gene is possibly TRBD2 (6 bases). The CDR3 has 15 residues. V lost 3 bases to trimming and J lost 2 bases, with 13 bases between them. Germline CDR1 and CDR2: SGHNT and YYREEE (reference sequence). The DNA for the CDR3 is TGTGCCAGCAGCTCCTTCGCGGGGAACACAGATACGCAGTATTTT. It specifies CASSSFAGNTDTQYF.

This clone was observed a single time. In DNA, the CDR3 is TGTGCCAGCAGCTTAACCGGAGTTCCCCAAGAGACCCAGTACTTC. Amino acids: CASSLTGVPQETQYF. This chain uses TRBV11-1 with TRBJ2-5, with D uncertain. The CDR3 is 15 residues long. V was pared by 2 bases and J by 1 base, with 11 bases between. In germline, CDR1 is SGHAT, CDR2 FQDESV (reference sequence). Based on the CDR3 plus reference TRBV11-1 and TRBJ2-5, the full variable domain is EAEVAQSPRYKITEKSQAVAFWCDPISGHATLYWYRQILGQGPELLVQFQDESVVDDSQLPKDRFSAERLKGVDSTLKIQPAELGDSAMYLCASSLTGVPQETQYFGPGTRLLVL.

This clone appeared a single time. The J gene is TRBJ2-7, the V gene TRBV11-2; 7 positions match TRBD1. Germline CDR1 and CDR2: SGHAT and FQNNGV. CDR3 size: 14 residues. J lost 6 bases, V lost 6 bases, and 11 bases had no gene match. The CDR3 spells CASRPTGWGPEQYF. The CDR3 bases are TGTGCCAGCAGACCGACAGGGTGGGGGCCCGAGCAGTACTTC.

The rearrangement links TRBV19 to TRBJ2-1; tentatively, D is TRBD1 (6 bases). The CDR3 consists of 12 residues. The ends were cut back, 2 bases at V and 9 bases at J, with 8 bases in the middle. Germline assignment: CDR1 LNHDA and CDR2 SQIVND (reference sequence). DNA for the CDR3: TGTGCCAGTAGTATACAGGGGATTGAGCAGTTCTTC. Amino acids: CASSIQGIEQFF.

V usage is TRBV3-1 (or the pseudogene TRBV3-2) and J usage is TRBJ1-4; no reliable D call. CDR3 length: 12 residues. Germline V gene sequence: CDR1 LGHDT, CDR2 YNNKEL (reference sequence). Trimming shortened V by 1 base and J by 8 bases, and 5 bases separated the two germline ends. The CDR3: CASSQVSEKLFF. DNA for the CDR3: TGTGCCAGCAGCCAAGTCTCCGAAAAACTGTTTTTT.

J is TRBJ1-1 and V is TRBV2, with 9 bases lining up with TRBD1. Trimming cost V 8 bases and J 6 bases; bases outside gene matches: 1. The CDR3 is 11 residues long. CDR1 and CDR2 from the germline V gene are SNHLY and FYNNEI. CDR3 sequence (DNA): TGTGCCAGCCGACAGGGGGCTGAAGCTTTCTTT. This encodes CASRQGAEAFF.

This chain links TRBV4-1 with TRBJ2-3; D is possibly TRBD2 (7 bases). This CDR3 region has 16 residues. V was cut by 0 bases and J by 2 bases, with 12 bases left in between. The V gene's germline CDR1 is MGHRA and CDR2 YSYEKL. DNA of the CDR3: TGCGCCAGCAGCCAAGATCGGGGGGCCTTCACAGATACGCAGTATTTT. It encodes CASSQDRGAFTDTQYF.

Only one count was recorded for this clone. The V and J genes are TRBV5-6 and TRBJ2-3; D is undetermined. The CDR3 contains 14 residues. The ends were cut back, 3 bases at V and 1 base at J, with 9 bases in the middle. Germline lookup yields CDR1 SGHDT and CDR2 YYEEEE. CDR3 DNA sequence: TGTGCCAGCAGCTCGCCTCTAGGCACAGATACGCAGTATTTT. Translation: CASSSPLGTDTQYF.

This chain links TRBV4-1 with TRBJ2-7, with TRBD2 as a possible D gene (5 bases). CDR1 is MGHRA, CDR2 YSYEKL, per germline. The germline V and J ends were trimmed by 1 base and 0 bases, with 10 bases remaining between them. There are 15 residues in the CDR3. The CDR3 spells CASSQVIASSYEQYF. The CDR3 nucleotides read TGCGCCAGCAGCCAAGTTATAGCGAGCTCCTACGAGCAGTACTTC.

V gene TRBV3-1 (or the pseudogene TRBV3-2) combines with J gene TRBJ1-2; D is undetermined. The V end was cut by 0 bases, the J end by 3 bases, with 5 bases between. CDR3 length: 13 amino acids. Germline V lookup: CDR1 LGHDT, CDR2 YNNKEL (reference sequence). The CDR3 nucleotides read TGTGCCAGCAGCCAAGAACAGTACTATGGCTACACCTTC. This encodes CASSQEQYYGYTF.

The chain has TRBV10-3 and TRBJ1-2; TRBD1 might be the D (6 bases). With 6 bases removed from V and 1 base from J, the gap between germline ends came to 18 bases. CDR1 and CDR2 (germline): ENHRY, SYGVKD. CDR3 length equals 16 residues. The CDR3 DNA sequence: TGTGCCATCAGGACCAAACAGGGTCCCCATAACTATGGCTACACCTTC. This gives the protein CAIRTKQGPHNYGYTF.

This chain uses TRBV4-2 with TRBJ1-5; no reliable D call. The CDR3 has 15 residues. V was shortened by 0 bases and J by 0 bases, with 6 bases between the two germline ends. The V gene's germline CDR1 is LGHNA and CDR2 YNFKEQ. CDR3 sequence: CASSQDRGSNQPQHF. CDR3 in DNA: TGTGCCAGCAGCCAAGATCGAGGTAGCAATCAGCCCCAGCATTTT.

The rearrangement uses TRBV7-9 and TRBJ1-6; D not certain. V was cut by 6 bases and J by 7 bases, with 16 bases left in between. Germline V lookup: CDR1 SEHNR, CDR2 FQNEAQ (reference sequence). The CDR3 length is 15 residues. This CDR3 is CASRTARKANSPLHF. CDR3 coding DNA: TGTGCCAGCAGAACTGCTAGGAAGGCCAATTCACCCCTCCACTTT.

The chain links TRBV29-1 to TRBJ1-2; a weak D match, TRBD1 (6 bases). Germline V gene sequence: CDR1 SQVTM, CDR2 ANQGSEA. The CDR3 is made up of 15 amino acids. Trimming removed 6 bases at V and 2 bases at J, with 19 bases between. CDR3 sequence: CSVAPVRDINYGYTF. The CDR3 DNA follows: TGCAGCGTCGCCCCCGTCAGGGACATAAACTATGGCTACACCTTC. Full variable domain (missing parts from reference TRBV29-1 and TRBJ1-2): SAVISQKPSRDICQRGTSLTIQCQVDSQVTMMFWYRQQPGQSLTLIATANQGSEATYESGFVIDKFPISRPNLTFSTLTVSNMSPEDSSIYLCSVAPVRDINYGYTFGSGTRLTVV.

The V and J genes are TRBV5-4 and TRBJ1-1, with a weak D call TRBD1 (6 bases). The germline gives CDR1 SGHNT, CDR2 YYREEE (reference sequence). The V end was cut by 0 bases, the J end by 0 bases, with 12 bases between. This CDR3 has 16 residues. The CDR3 is CASSLGTEFMNTEAFF. The CDR3 nucleotides read TGTGCCAGCAGCTTGGGGACAGAGTTCATGAACACTGAAGCTTTCTTT.